Listed below are T cell receptor beta chains from one sample, sequenced in a study of T cell clones after liver transplantation. Clones were sequenced by immunoSEQ multiplex PCR, and TCRdb holds only the in-frame ones, with some missing. The sample includes 20,000 to 25,000 clones, 75% to 80% of them seen just once. The material sequenced was CD8+ T cells from blood, taken roughly 56 months after liver transplant. Receptor source: a human patient who received a liver transplant. T cells may partly derive from the graft donor. Each CDR3 is given with its conserved first and last residue. Fields, in order: V gene, CDR3 length, D gene, J gene, CDR3 DNA, CDR3 protein. A D gene is named only where the DNA matches it firmly.

>TRBV7-6|16|TRBD1|TRBJ2-3
TGTGCCAGCAGCGTCGGGACAGGGGGTATAGAAGATACGCAGTATTTT
CASSVGTGGIEDTQYF
>TRBV6-5|13|NA|TRBJ1-1
TGTGCCAGCAGTTACGTGGGGAGCACTGAAGCTTTCTTT
CASSYVGSTEAFF
>TRBV6-5|14|NA|TRBJ1-1
TGTGCCAGCAGTTACACACAAGTTAACACTGAAGCTTTCTTT
CASSYTQVNTEAFF
>TRBV7-6|14|TRBD1|TRBJ1-1
TGTGCCAGCAGCCAGGACAGGGCAGGAGGTGAAGCTTTCTTT
CASSQDRAGGEAFF
>TRBV2|9|NA|TRBJ2-3
TGTGCCAGCGATTATGGGGAGTATTTT
CASDYGEYF
>TRBV29-1|15|NA|TRBJ2-2
TGCAGCGTTGTGCTAGACAGCACGAACACCGGGGAGCTGTTTTTT
CSVVLDSTNTGELFF
>TRBV5-1|14|NA|TRBJ1-5
TGCGCCAGCAGCACGGACCACCTCGGACAGCCCCAGCATTTT
CASSTDHLGQPQHF
>TRBV23-1|20|NA|TRBJ1-4
TGCGCCAGCAGTCAATCGACTGGGGGGGTCTACCTTACAACTAATGAAAAACTGTTTTTT
CASSQSTGGVYLTTNEKLFF
>TRBV9|14|TRBD1|TRBJ1-6
TGTGCCAGCACAGGGGGGGACCACACCTCACCCCTCCACTTT
CASTGGDHTSPLHF
>TRBV9|15|NA|TRBJ1-3
TGTGCCAGCAGCCCCGCGGTGAAGGGGGGAAACACCATATATTTT
CASSPAVKGGNTIYF
>TRBV27|14|NA|TRBJ2-7
TGTGCCAGCAGTTTACGGGGGGCTTCCTACGAGCAGTACTTC
CASSLRGASYEQYF
>TRBV19|12|TRBD1|TRBJ1-1
TGTGCCAGTAACCAGGGGGCCACTGAAGCTTTCTTT
CASNQGATEAFF